These T cell receptor beta chains were read from a single sample in a study of T-cell memory formation after mild COVID-19. TCRdb called the 5' RACE reads again in MiXCR, with one record for every CDR3 protein. The repertoire holds 350,000 to 550,000 distinct CDR3 sequences, with roughly 18% as singletons. The specimen was PBMCs or a T cell subset sorted from them (not recorded which). These receptors were collected from a man aged 18 to 35 who had mild COVID-19 (a few samples of this study predate the infection). Cell type and time point are not known. CDR3s include the opening cysteine and the closing phenylalanine or tryptophan. Fields, in order: V gene, clone size, J gene, D gene, CDR3 protein, CDR3 DNA. A D gene is named only where the DNA matches it firmly. Not every row has a clone size; where given, it reads once, few, many or a size class.

>TRBV15|few|TRBJ2-1|TRBD1
CATSRDPTGGEEQFF
TGTGCCACCAGCAGAGATCCGACAGGGGGTGAAGAGCAGTTCTTC
>TRBV10-3|-|TRBJ2-2|-
CAISSGDTGELFF
TGTGCCATCAGCTCAGGGGACACCGGGGAGCTGTTTTTT
>TRBV5-1|few|TRBJ2-3|TRBD2
CASSLGSGVADTQYF
TGCGCCAGCAGCTTGGGTAGCGGGGTTGCGGATACGCAGTATTTT
>TRBV9|-|TRBJ2-2|TRBD1
CASSEDRELFF
TGTGCCAGCAGCGAGGACAGGGAACTGTTTTTT
>TRBV5-1|many|TRBJ2-1|TRBD2
CASSLTSGGYEQFF
TGCGCCAGCAGCTTGACTAGCGGGGGGTATGAGCAGTTCTTC
>TRBV5-6|-|TRBJ2-7|TRBD1
CASSLDRGVYEQYF
TGTGCCAGCAGCTTGGACAGGGGGGTCTACGAGCAGTACTTC
>TRBV6-5|few|TRBJ1-1|-
CASTPGGTLNTEAFF
TGTGCCAGCACCCCGGGTGGGACCCTGAACACTGAAGCTTTCTTT
>TRBV20-1|few|TRBJ2-7|TRBD1
CSARVPTGNGEQYF
TGCAGTGCTAGGGTCCCGACAGGGAACGGCGAGCAGTACTTC
>TRBV7-6|-|TRBJ2-1|-
CASSLAGHYNEQFF
TGTGCCAGCAGCTTGGCGGGCCATTACAATGAGCAGTTCTTC
>TRBV11-3|many|TRBJ2-7|TRBD1
CASSLESGGEQYF
TGTGCCAGCAGCTTAGAGTCAGGGGGCGAGCAGTACTTC
>TRBV6-6|-|TRBJ2-1|TRBD1
CASSSAGTGAGEQFF
TGTGCCAGCAGTTCCGCCGGGACAGGGGCGGGTGAGCAGTTCTTC
>TRBV4-2|few|TRBJ2-1|-
CASRGGRYEQFF
TGTGCCAGCAGGGGGGGGCGCTATGAGCAGTTCTTC
>TRBV20-1|-|TRBJ1-5|-
CSAEAGAGGNQPQHF
TGCAGTGCTGAGGCGGGAGCGGGCGGGAATCAGCCCCAGCATTTT
>TRBV5-1|few|TRBJ2-7|TRBD1
CASSGTGGNIDEQYF
TGCGCCAGCAGCGGAACAGGGGGCAACATCGACGAGCAGTACTTC
>TRBV6-6|few|TRBJ1-2|-
CASSWSSGNNYGYTF
TGTGCCAGCAGTTGGAGCTCAGGGAACAACTATGGCTACACCTTC
>TRBV7-9|few|TRBJ1-3|-
CASSWVQGPSGNTIYF
TGTGCCAGCAGCTGGGTCCAGGGCCCCTCTGGAAACACCATATATTTT
>TRBV9|-|TRBJ2-1|TRBD2
CASSDSLAGGRYNEQFF
TGTGCCAGCAGCGACTCTCTAGCGGGGGGACGATACAATGAGCAGTTCTTC
>TRBV10-3|-|TRBJ2-7|TRBD2
CAIRPSLAAGLEQYF
TGTGCCATCAGACCCTCACTAGCGGCGGGACTCGAGCAGTACTTC
>TRBV5-1|many|TRBJ2-5|TRBD1
CASSSDRGSETQYF
TGCGCCAGCAGCTCTGACAGGGGGTCGGAGACCCAGTACTTC
>TRBV13|few|TRBJ2-5|-
CASSFRDGEETQYF
TGTGCCAGCAGCTTCAGGGACGGAGAAGAGACCCAGTACTTC
>TRBV4-1|-|TRBJ1-1|-
CASSQDSLEAEAFF
TGCGCCAGCAGCCAAGACAGCCTAGAGGCTGAAGCTTTCTTT
>TRBV12-3/TRBV12-4|-|TRBJ2-2|-
CAYGYSGTGELFF
TGTGCCTACGGGTACAGTGGAACCGGGGAGCTGTTTTTT
>TRBV2|few|TRBJ1-2|-
CASSEVRDYGYTF
TGTGCCAGCAGTGAAGTCAGGGACTATGGCTACACCTTC
>TRBV10-3|-|TRBJ1-4|-
CAIAPGQSPTNEKLFF
TGTGCCATCGCCCCCGGACAGTCTCCAACTAATGAAAAACTGTTTTTT
>TRBV5-4|-|TRBJ2-4|TRBD1
CASSLGQGAYIQYF
TGTGCCAGCAGCCTAGGACAGGGGGCGTACATTCAGTACTTC
>TRBV10-1|-|TRBJ2-7|TRBD1
CASSEGTGRVSPDVQYF
TGCGCCAGCAGTGAGGGGACAGGGCGCGTCTCCCCGGACGTGCAGTACTTC
>TRBV7-8|few|TRBJ1-6|-
CASSLVRRARDSPLHF
TGTGCCAGCAGCTTAGTAAGGAGGGCTCGCGATTCACCCCTCCACTTT
>TRBV28|few|TRBJ2-5|-
CASRTRERYQETQYF
TGTGCCAGCAGGACCCGGGAGAGGTACCAAGAGACCCAGTACTTC
>TRBV4-3|few|TRBJ2-1|-
CASSQDRWEAGGYNEQFF
TGCGCCAGCAGCCAAGATCGATGGGAAGCGGGCGGTTACAATGAGCAGTTCTTC
>TRBV6-1|-|TRBJ1-6|-
CASSWGPGAANSPLHF
TGTGCCAGCAGTTGGGGCCCAGGGGCCGCAAATTCACCCCTCCACTTT
>TRBV12-3/TRBV12-4|few|TRBJ2-5|TRBD2
CASSQTSGGAGETQYF
TGTGCCAGCAGTCAGACTAGCGGGGGGGCCGGAGAGACCCAGTACTTC
>TRBV10-3|-|TRBJ2-1|-
CAISEGVSYNEQFF
TGTGCCATCAGTGAGGGGGTCTCCTACAATGAGCAGTTCTTC
>TRBV4-3|-|TRBJ2-5|-
CASSQEAQETQYF
TGCGCCAGCAGCCAAGAAGCTCAAGAGACCCAGTACTTC
>TRBV4-1|-|TRBJ1-1|-
CASSQTRGTEAFF
TGCGCCAGCAGCCAAACGAGGGGGACTGAAGCTTTCTTT
>TRBV15|-|TRBJ2-1|-
CATSRETGALEQFF
TGTGCCACCAGCAGAGAAACGGGAGCTCTCGAGCAGTTCTTC
>TRBV5-4|many|TRBJ1-5|-
CASSFGQDQPQHF
TGTGCCAGCAGCTTCGGACAAGACCAGCCCCAGCATTTT
>TRBV7-2|few|TRBJ2-7|TRBD2
CASGLGGRIDEQYF
TGTGCCAGCGGGCTGGGCGGGAGGATTGACGAGCAGTACTTC
>TRBV5-5|few|TRBJ1-1|TRBD1
CASSSRTGGYTEAFF
TGTGCCAGCAGCTCCAGGACAGGGGGTTACACTGAAGCTTTCTTT
>TRBV6-2/TRBV6-3|few|TRBJ1-2|-
CASSYVELYGYTF
TGTGCCAGCAGTTACGTGGAACTCTATGGCTACACCTTC
>TRBV6-2/TRBV6-3|-|TRBJ2-5|TRBD1
CASSLYGQGETQYF
TGTGCCAGCAGTTTATACGGACAGGGAGAGACCCAGTACTTC
>TRBV6-6|-|TRBJ2-6|-
CASNSGANVLTF
TGTGCCAGCAACTCCGGGGCCAACGTCCTGACTTTC
>TRBV15|-|TRBJ1-4|TRBD1
CATSTRMGTGILFF
TGTGCCACCAGCACCCGGATGGGGACAGGGATACTGTTTTTT